A selection of T cell receptor beta chains follows, all from one sample in a study of cytomegalovirus exposure and HLA in healthy donors. Profiling relied on immunoSEQ multiplex PCR, and the TCRdb table lists in-frame clones only, not all of them. The sample lists 150,000 or so clones, around 86% occurring once. Material for sequencing was PBMCs. Source of these receptors: a young man in good health and CMV-seropositive. CDR3s include the opening cysteine and the closing phenylalanine or tryptophan. Fields, in order: clone size, V gene, D gene, J gene, CDR3 protein, CDR3 DNA. The D gene is left open where the match is weak. Clone size is shown for a subset of rows, as once, few, many or a class of expanded clone.

abundance: NA
v_gene: TRBV6-5
d_gene: TRBD2
j_gene: TRBJ2-1
CDR3aa: CASSSGTSDYNEQFF
CDR3nt: TGTGCCAGCAGTTCCGGGACTAGCGACTACAATGAGCAGTTCTTC

abundance: many
v_gene: TRBV6-4
d_gene: NA
j_gene: TRBJ2-2
CDR3aa: CASSLHEDGGPGELFF
CDR3nt: TGTGCCAGCAGCCTCCACGAGGACGGGGGTCCCGGGGAGCTGTTTTTT

abundance: once
v_gene: TRBV5-1
d_gene: TRBD1
j_gene: TRBJ2-2
CDR3aa: CASSPATQGASGELFF
CDR3nt: TGCGCCAGCAGCCCGGCGACCCAGGGGGCATCCGGGGAGCTGTTTTTT

abundance: NA
v_gene: TRBV10-2
d_gene: TRBD2
j_gene: TRBJ2-1
CDR3aa: CASRLTSGAPNEQFF
CDR3nt: TGCGCCAGCAGACTGACTAGCGGGGCCCCCAATGAGCAGTTCTTC

abundance: once
v_gene: TRBV9
d_gene: TRBD1
j_gene: TRBJ2-1
CDR3aa: CASSAGTGGFNEQFF
CDR3nt: TGTGCCAGCAGCGCCGGGACAGGGGGCTTCAATGAGCAGTTCTTC

abundance: NA
v_gene: TRBV6-5
d_gene: TRBD2
j_gene: TRBJ2-7
CDR3aa: CASSWTSGRSYEQYF
CDR3nt: TGTGCCAGCAGTTGGACTAGCGGCAGGTCCTACGAGCAGTACTTC

abundance: NA
v_gene: TRBV29-1
d_gene: TRBD1
j_gene: TRBJ1-1
CDR3aa: CSAGGRDRAWNTEAFF
CDR3nt: TGCAGCGCCGGGGGGCGGGACAGGGCATGGAACACTGAAGCTTTCTTT

abundance: NA
v_gene: TRBV19
d_gene: TRBD1
j_gene: TRBJ2-1
CDR3aa: CASSISWDSSYNEQFF
CDR3nt: TGTGCCAGTAGTATATCTTGGGACAGCTCCTACAATGAGCAGTTCTTC

abundance: NA
v_gene: TRBV15
d_gene: NA
j_gene: TRBJ2-6
CDR3aa: CATRSGSGANVLTF
CDR3nt: TGTGCCACCAGATCGGGGTCTGGGGCCAACGTCCTGACTTTC

abundance: NA
v_gene: TRBV25-1
d_gene: NA
j_gene: TRBJ2-7
CDR3aa: CASSEYKTRQGKYEQYF
CDR3nt: TGTGCCAGCAGTGAATATAAAACCAGGCAGGGGAAGTACGAGCAGTACTTC

abundance: NA
v_gene: TRBV6-6
d_gene: NA
j_gene: TRBJ2-7
CDR3aa: CASSQGYYEQYF
CDR3nt: TGTGCCAGCAGCCAGGGGTACTACGAGCAGTACTTC

abundance: NA
v_gene: TRBV2
d_gene: TRBD2
j_gene: TRBJ2-1
CDR3aa: CASSEELAGDNEQFF
CDR3nt: TGTGCCAGCAGTGAAGAACTAGCGGGAGACAATGAGCAGTTCTTC

abundance: NA
v_gene: TRBV9
d_gene: TRBD2
j_gene: TRBJ2-2
CDR3aa: CASSVAGAGRNTGELFF
CDR3nt: TGTGCCAGCAGCGTAGCCGGAGCGGGGAGGAACACCGGGGAGCTGTTTTTT

abundance: once
v_gene: TRBV4-2
d_gene: NA
j_gene: TRBJ1-1
CDR3aa: CASSQVDQGLEAFF
CDR3nt: TGTGCCAGCAGCCAAGTAGATCAGGGGCTAGAGGCTTTCTTT

abundance: NA
v_gene: TRBV10-3
d_gene: NA
j_gene: TRBJ1-5
CDR3aa: CAISKDRYQPQHF
CDR3nt: TGTGCCATCAGTAAGGACAGATATCAGCCCCAGCATTTT

abundance: NA
v_gene: TRBV7-9
d_gene: TRBD2
j_gene: TRBJ2-5
CDR3aa: CASSTPAGGETQYF
CDR3nt: TGTGCCAGCAGCACCCCGGCGGGGGGAGAGACCCAGTACTTC

abundance: few
v_gene: TRBV27
d_gene: NA
j_gene: TRBJ1-6
CDR3aa: CASSFARVGSPLHF
CDR3nt: TGTGCCAGCAGTTTCGCCAGGGTAGGTTCACCCCTCCACTTT

abundance: NA
v_gene: TRBV2
d_gene: NA
j_gene: TRBJ2-3
CDR3aa: CASSVESGDTQYF
CDR3nt: TGTGCCAGCAGTGTCGAAAGCGGGGATACGCAGTATTTT

abundance: NA
v_gene: TRBV7-9
d_gene: NA
j_gene: TRBJ2-2
CDR3aa: CASSSELNTGELFF
CDR3nt: TGTGCCAGCAGCTCAGAATTGAACACCGGGGAGCTGTTTTTT

abundance: NA
v_gene: TRBV4-1
d_gene: NA
j_gene: TRBJ2-5
CDR3aa: CASSRMANTKETQYF
CDR3nt: TGCGCCAGCAGCCGAATGGCCAATACGAAAGAGACCCAGTACTTC

abundance: NA
v_gene: TRBV7-8
d_gene: NA
j_gene: TRBJ2-7
CDR3aa: CASSLSGLRYEQYF
CDR3nt: TGTGCCAGCAGCTTATCGGGACTTCGATACGAGCAGTACTTC

abundance: NA
v_gene: TRBV5-6
d_gene: TRBD1
j_gene: TRBJ1-5
CDR3aa: CASSDATGAQHF
CDR3nt: TGTGCCAGCAGCGATGCGACAGGGGCCCAGCATTTT

abundance: NA
v_gene: TRBV7-2
d_gene: TRBD1
j_gene: TRBJ2-1
CDR3aa: CASSPQGLSYNEQFF
CDR3nt: TGTGCCAGCAGCCCACAGGGGTTATCCTACAATGAGCAGTTCTTC

abundance: few
v_gene: TRBV2
d_gene: NA
j_gene: TRBJ1-2
CDR3aa: CASRRSGESYGYTF
CDR3nt: TGTGCCAGCAGAAGATCAGGGGAGAGCTATGGCTACACCTTC

abundance: NA
v_gene: TRBV18
d_gene: NA
j_gene: TRBJ1-5
CDR3aa: CASSPSGGRGPQHF
CDR3nt: TGTGCCAGCTCACCATCAGGTGGCCGGGGGCCCCAGCATTTT

abundance: NA
v_gene: TRBV15
d_gene: NA
j_gene: TRBJ1-2
CDR3aa: CATSRDFGGVEYGYTF
CDR3nt: TGTGCCACCAGCAGAGATTTTGGGGGCGTCGAGTATGGCTACACCTTC

abundance: NA
v_gene: TRBV2
d_gene: NA
j_gene: TRBJ1-5
CDR3aa: CASGNRENQPQHF
CDR3nt: TGTGCCAGCGGGAACAGGGAGAATCAGCCCCAGCATTTT

abundance: NA
v_gene: TRBV5-5
d_gene: NA
j_gene: TRBJ2-3
CDR3aa: CASSLEVGASDTQYF
CDR3nt: TGTGCCAGCAGCTTGGAGGTGGGGGCCTCAGATACGCAGTATTTT

abundance: NA
v_gene: TRBV11-3
d_gene: NA
j_gene: TRBJ2-5
CDR3aa: CASSLGIGAETQYF
CDR3nt: TGTGCCAGCAGCTTAGGTATTGGGGCGGAGACCCAGTACTTC

abundance: NA
v_gene: TRBV9
d_gene: NA
j_gene: TRBJ2-1
CDR3aa: CASSEGGGTTYNEQFF
CDR3nt: TGTGCCAGCAGCGAAGGGGGGGGGACTACCTACAATGAGCAGTTCTTC

abundance: NA
v_gene: TRBV27
d_gene: NA
j_gene: TRBJ2-2
CDR3aa: CASSLSQGWPGELFF
CDR3nt: TGTGCCAGCAGTTTAAGTCAGGGATGGCCCGGGGAGCTGTTTTTT

abundance: NA
v_gene: TRBV13
d_gene: NA
j_gene: TRBJ2-1
CDR3aa: CASSLGSILYNEQFF
CDR3nt: TGTGCCAGCAGCTTAGGTTCAATACTCTACAATGAGCAGTTCTTC

abundance: few
v_gene: TRBV7-9
d_gene: NA
j_gene: TRBJ1-1
CDR3aa: CASSSIDRPGELAFF
CDR3nt: TGTGCCAGCAGCTCCATCGACCGCCCCGGGGAGCTAGCTTTCTTT

abundance: few
v_gene: TRBV27
d_gene: TRBD2
j_gene: TRBJ2-7
CDR3aa: CASSPGPPSGGTYEQYF
CDR3nt: TGTGCCAGCAGCCCAGGCCCACCTAGCGGGGGAACCTACGAGCAGTACTTC

abundance: NA
v_gene: TRBV30
d_gene: NA
j_gene: TRBJ1-1
CDR3aa: CAWSVLVGFSEAFF
CDR3nt: TGTGCCTGGAGTGTACTAGTAGGGTTTAGTGAAGCTTTCTTT

abundance: NA
v_gene: TRBV7-2
d_gene: TRBD2
j_gene: TRBJ2-1
CDR3aa: CASSLYRLAGLGNEQFF
CDR3nt: TGTGCCAGCAGCCTCTACCGACTAGCGGGACTAGGGAATGAGCAGTTCTTC

abundance: NA
v_gene: TRBV9
d_gene: TRBD1
j_gene: TRBJ1-1
CDR3aa: CASSAGQGSEAFF
CDR3nt: TGTGCCAGCAGCGCGGGACAGGGGTCTGAAGCTTTCTTT